Listed here are 27 T cell receptor beta chains from one sample, sequenced in a study of response to subunit inactivated influenza vaccine. TCRdb fed the RT-PCR reads into MiXCR, producing one record per CDR3 protein. The data hold around 650,000 distinct CDR3 sequences, with around 14% observed a single time. Sequencing used PBMCs from blood, obtained 11 to 12 days after vaccination. These TCRs come from a middle-aged man who received an inactivated influenza vaccine.

The sample holds a few counts of this clonotype. The chain carries TRBV15 and TRBJ2-1; D possibly corresponds to TRBD2 (6 bases). Trimming removed 5 bases from V and 5 bases from J, with 13 bases in between. CDR3 length equals 14 residues. Germline-derived CDR1 and CDR2 are LNHNV and YYDKDF (reference sequence). CDR3 bases: TGTGCCACCAGCCCGCGGCGGGAAAACAATGAGCAGTTCTTC. Its protein product is CATSPRRENNEQFF.

This clonotype has a handful of counts. The chain combines TRBV12-3 or TRBV12-4 with TRBJ1-6; D is possibly TRBD1 (5 bases). The CDR3 is 12 residues long. V was trimmed by 5 bases and J by 10 bases, leaving 9 bases between them. Here the CDR3 reads CASSGGYSPLHF. The CDR3 nucleotides read TGTGCCAGCAGTGGGGGATACTCACCCCTCCACTTT.

The chain links TRBV7-9 to TRBJ2-1, with a possible D match to TRBD2 (6 bases). Trimming took 5 bases from V and 3 from J, leaving 14 bases between them. This CDR3 region has 15 residues. The V gene's germline CDR1 is SEHNR and CDR2 FQNEAQ (reference sequence). This CDR3 reads CASSPGEVNYNEQFF. The CDR3 DNA follows: TGTGCCAGCAGCCCGGGGGAAGTTAACTACAATGAGCAGTTCTTC.

The J gene is TRBJ2-7, the V gene TRBV29-1; D uncertain. The CDR3 sequence is 13 residues long. V was trimmed by 2 bases and J by 2 bases, leaving 10 bases between them. Per the germline V gene, CDR1 is SQVTM and CDR2 is ANQGSEA. CDR3 in DNA: TGCAGCGTTGAATCTGACTCAGCCTACGAGCAGTACTTC. Amino acid sequence: CSVESDSAYEQYF.

This clonotype was recorded at least ten times. This chain links TRBV3-1 with TRBJ2-5, with 14 bases lining up with TRBD2. Germline-derived CDR1 and CDR2 are LGHDT and YNNKEL (reference sequence). This CDR3 contains 14 residues. V gave up 8 bases and J gave up 7 bases; unmatched junction bases: 6. CDR3 DNA: TGTGCCAGCGGGACTAGCGGGGGTTCAAGGACCCAGTACTTC. This translates into CASGTSGGSRTQYF.

This clonotype was counted ten times or more. V usage is TRBV2 and J usage is TRBJ2-1; no firm D call. V was trimmed by 4 bases and J by 5 bases, leaving 15 bases between them. In germline, CDR1 is SNHLY, CDR2 FYNNEI. The CDR3 consists of 15 residues. CDR3 protein: CASSGLTPSDNEQFF. The CDR3 coding sequence is TGTGCCAGCAGTGGACTTACCCCATCGGACAATGAGCAGTTCTTC.

This clonotype has more than one count but fewer than ten. The chain recombines TRBV6-2 or TRBV6-3 with TRBJ1-4; no reliable D call. The length of the CDR3 is 14 residues. V shed 1 base and J shed 1 base, with 4 bases lying between them. CDR1 and CDR2 from the germline V gene are MNHEY and SVGEGT. The CDR3 DNA sequence: TGTGCCAGCAGTTACTGGGGAACTAATGAAAAACTGTTTTTT. Translation: CASSYWGTNEKLFF.

This clonotype was found a few times. The chain carries TRBV3-1 and TRBJ2-3, with D possibly TRBD2 on 5 matching bases. The V gene lost 2 bases and the J gene lost 8 bases, with 8 bases spanning the gap. The CDR3 covers 12 residues. The germline gives CDR1 LGHDT, CDR2 YNNKEL (reference sequence). CDR3 DNA: TGTGCCAGCAGCCAACCTCGGGGTACGCAGTATTTT. This codes for CASSQPRGTQYF.

This clonotype occurred many times. CDR3 bases: TGCAGTGCTAGACCGGGACAGGGGTATTACAATGAGCAGTTCTTC. It is translated as CSARPGQGYYNEQFF. This sequence joins TRBV20-1 and TRBJ2-1; 10 bases fit TRBD1. V lost 2 bases, J lost 4 bases, and 5 bases stayed unmatched. The germline gives CDR1 DFQATT, CDR2 SNEGSKA (reference sequence). The CDR3 length is 15 residues.

The chain uses TRBV6-2 or TRBV6-3 and TRBJ1-1, with D tentatively TRBD1 (6 bases). CDR1 and CDR2 from the germline V gene are MNHEY and SVGEGT. This CDR3 is built from 14 residues. V was clipped by 5 bases and J by 3 bases, with 13 bases between them. The CDR3 DNA sequence: TGTGCCAGCAGTGGGGGGCAGGCATACACTGAAGCTTTCTTT. Its protein product is CASSGGQAYTEAFF.

The J gene is TRBJ2-1, the V gene TRBV12-3 or TRBV12-4, with a weak D call TRBD1 (6 bases). With 5 bases removed from V and 6 bases from J, the gap between germline ends came to 23 bases. The CDR3 runs 17 residues. The CDR3: CASSKATGPLALNEQFF. Written as DNA, the CDR3 is TGTGCCAGCAGTAAAGCGACAGGCCCCTTAGCCCTCAATGAGCAGTTCTTC.

The CDR3 reads CASSSTGTLAGYTF. The CDR3 DNA follows: TGTGCCAGCAGTTCTACCGGGACCCTGGCTGGCTACACCTTC. The chain is built from TRBV12-3 or TRBV12-4 and TRBJ1-2; TRBD1 might be the D (5 bases). Trimming left V 4 bases short and J 7 bases short, with 16 bases between. CDR3 length: 14 residues.

This chain connects TRBV6-2 or TRBV6-3 to TRBJ1-1, with a weak D call TRBD1 (6 bases). Germline V CDR1 and CDR2: MNHEY, SVGEGT. This CDR3 contains 13 residues. Trimming pared 7 bases from V and 1 base from J, leaving 10 bases between. For the CDR3, the DNA is TGTGCCAGCACAAAGACAGGGAACACTGAAGCTTTCTTT. Translating gives CASTKTGNTEAFF.

The rearrangement links TRBV4-2 to TRBJ2-2; 10 bases align to TRBD2. Germline V lookup: CDR1 LGHNA, CDR2 YNFKEQ. The CDR3 totals 18 residues. The J segment lost 0 bases and the V segment lost 4 bases, leaving 8 bases of the junction unmatched. The CDR3 loop is CASSPRSSGRANTGELFF. In DNA form, the CDR3 reads TGTGCCAGCAGCCCCCGGTCTAGCGGGAGAGCGAACACCGGGGAGCTGTTTTTT.

Many counts were recorded for this clonotype. The V gene is TRBV5-1, the J gene TRBJ2-5; D possibly matches TRBD1 or TRBD2 (5 bases each). Germline assignment: CDR1 SGHRS and CDR2 YFSETQ. The CDR3 has 14 amino acids. The V and J ends lost 4 bases and 4 bases respectively, with 14 bases between them. The DNA for the CDR3 is TGCGCCAGCAGCGCAGGGACCGACGTAGAGACCCAGTACTTC. As protein: CASSAGTDVETQYF. The variable domain in full, completed from reference TRBV5-1 and TRBJ2-5, reads KAGVTQTPRYLIKTRGQQVTLSCSPISGHRSVSWYQQTPGQGLQFLFEYFSETQRNKGNFPGRFSGRQFSNSRSEMNVSTLELGDSALYLCASSAGTDVETQYFGPGTRLLVL.

This clonotype was counted a few times. This chain uses TRBV24-1 with TRBJ2-2; D is ambiguous. Germline V gene data show CDR1 as KGHDR and CDR2 as SFDVKD. V was shortened by 0 bases and J by 2 bases, with 9 bases between the two germline ends. The length of the CDR3 is 16 residues. DNA of the CDR3: TGTGCCACCAGTGATTTGTGGGGTCAAAACACCGGGGAGCTGTTTTTT. It codes for CATSDLWGQNTGELFF.

In this sample, this clonotype turned up a few times. The chain couples TRBV6-6 to TRBJ2-1; TRBD2 aligns across 7 bases. With 7 bases clipped from V and 4 bases from J, the junction kept 4 bases outside the gene matches. This CDR3 contains 13 residues. Germline V gene sequence: CDR1 MNHNY, CDR2 SVGAGI (reference sequence). DNA of the CDR3: TGTGCCAGCAATGGGGGGGGGTACAATGAGCAGTTCTTC. This codes for CASNGGGYNEQFF.

This rearrangement joins TRBV5-1 to TRBJ2-7, with D perhaps TRBD1 or TRBD2 (6 bases each). V shed 0 bases and J shed 3 bases, with 16 bases lying between them. CDR1 is SGHRS and CDR2 is YFSETQ in the germline V gene. The CDR3 is made up of 16 amino acids. CDR3 nucleotides: TGCGCCAGCAGCTTGGTAACGGGGGCGGTCGGCTACGAGCAGTACTTC. This codes for CASSLVTGAVGYEQYF. Full variable domain (missing parts from reference TRBV5-1 and TRBJ2-7): KAGVTQTPRYLIKTRGQQVTLSCSPISGHRSVSWYQQTPGQGLQFLFEYFSETQRNKGNFPGRFSGRQFSNSRSEMNVSTLELGDSALYLCASSLVTGAVGYEQYFGPGTRLTVT.

This clonotype was observed a handful of times. V gene TRBV5-1 combines with J gene TRBJ2-3; TRBD1 aligns across 7 bases. V shed 6 bases, J shed 0 bases, and the junction held 10 bases outside the gene matches. The CDR3 is 16 amino acids. Looked up from germline, CDR1 is SGHRS and CDR2 is YFSETQ. CDR3: CASTSTGSPSTDTQYF. CDR3 nucleotides: TGCGCCAGCACTTCGACAGGGTCCCCTAGCACAGATACGCAGTATTTT. Together with reference TRBV5-1 and TRBJ2-3, the CDR3 gives the full variable domain: KAGVTQTPRYLIKTRGQQVTLSCSPISGHRSVSWYQQTPGQGLQFLFEYFSETQRNKGNFPGRFSGRQFSNSRSEMNVSTLELGDSALYLCASTSTGSPSTDTQYFGPGTRLTVL.

A few counts support this clonotype. The chain carries TRBV11-1 and TRBJ2-1; 9 bases align to TRBD2. Trimming removed 2 bases from V and 8 bases from J; junction bases left unmatched: 16. Germline V gives CDR1 SGHAT, CDR2 FQDESV (reference sequence). This CDR3 has 18 amino acids. The CDR3 nucleotides read TGTGCCAGCAGCTTAATGTCGGCTAGCGGGGAGTGGCGGGATGAGCAGTTCTTC. Its protein product is CASSLMSASGEWRDEQFF.

This clonotype has only a few counts. This chain links TRBV19 with TRBJ2-5; tentative D call: TRBD1 (5 bases). CDR3 length: 11 amino acids. The V gene lost 8 bases and the J gene lost 9 bases, with 13 bases spanning the gap. CDR1 and CDR2 (germline): LNHDA, SQIVND (reference sequence). This chain's CDR3 is CASGQGGSQYF. The CDR3 nucleotides read TGTGCCAGTGGGCAGGGTGGATCCCAGTACTTC.

The gene calls are TRBV20-1 and TRBJ2-7; D is unclear. The V gene lost 5 bases and the J gene lost 7 bases, with 18 bases spanning the gap. The CDR3 extends over 13 amino acids. Germline-derived CDR1 and CDR2 are DFQATT and SNEGSKA (reference sequence). CDR3 DNA: TGCAGTGCTGTCCGGGCCGGCTCTGGGGAGCAGTACTTC. Protein sequence: CSAVRAGSGEQYF.

The gene calls are TRBV15 and TRBJ2-7, with D possibly being TRBD2 (6 bases). The germline V and J ends were trimmed by 0 bases and 8 bases, with 14 bases remaining between them. Germline CDR1 is LNHNV and CDR2 is YYDKDF (reference sequence). The CDR3 sequence is 14 residues long. The CDR3 sequence is CATSREGGATQQYF. The CDR3, as DNA: TGTGCCACCAGCAGAGAAGGAGGGGCTACGCAGCAGTACTTC.

A few counts support this clonotype. The chain recombines TRBV6-2 or TRBV6-3 with TRBJ2-7; D is perhaps TRBD1 or TRBD2 (5 bases each). Trimming cost V 6 bases and J 2 bases, with 17 bases left between them. CDR1 is MNHEY and CDR2 is SVGEGT in the germline V gene. This CDR3 spans 15 amino acids. CDR3 residues: CASSSGRHPTYEQYF. For the CDR3, the DNA is TGTGCCAGCAGCTCGGGACGCCATCCCACCTACGAGCAGTACTTC.

This clonotype appeared a few times. V gene TRBV11-1 combines with J gene TRBJ1-1, with TRBD1 as a possible D gene (6 bases). In germline, CDR1 is SGHAT, CDR2 FQDESV (reference sequence). The CDR3 contains 18 residues. V was pared by 5 bases and J by 0 bases, with 22 bases between. The CDR3 bases are TGTGCCAGCAGCGCACAACCCAACAGGGCTCGAATGAACACTGAAGCTTTCTTT. It specifies CASSAQPNRARMNTEAFF.

The chain is built from TRBV7-9 and TRBJ1-1, with a possible D match to TRBD1 (5 bases). Germline-derived CDR1 and CDR2 are SEHNR and FQNEAQ (reference sequence). The CDR3 loop spans 15 amino acids. Trimming took off 10 bases at V and 7 bases at J, with 25 bases between the two ends. This chain's CDR3 is CATRRDGLTASEAFF. The CDR3 coding sequence is TGTGCCACCCGACGGGACGGTCTTACCGCAAGTGAAGCTTTCTTT.

The rearrangement uses TRBV7-9 and TRBJ1-1; D is possibly TRBD1 (5 bases). Looked up from germline, CDR1 is SEHNR and CDR2 is FQNEAQ (reference sequence). This CDR3 spans 15 amino acids. The V and J ends lost 6 bases and 3 bases respectively, with 17 bases between them. Written as DNA, the CDR3 is TGTGCCAGCAGTTTACCGGGACGGACTTACACTGAAGCTTTCTTT. Translation: CASSLPGRTYTEAFF.